This T cell receptor (beta chain) was retrieved from a study of cytomegalovirus exposure and HLA in healthy donors (dated by TCRdb to the late 2010s). About the study as a whole: In an earlier analysis of some 610 of the donors, 250 to 350 Gb of sequence data and roughly 100 million unique TCR beta sequences from roughly 180 million T cells were reported. Around 330 gigabases of sequencing data and 91 million or so unique TCR sequences made up an early release that covered approximately 620 HLA-typed donors. Among the roughly 400 genotyped donors, 81% belonged to the genetic ancestry cluster associated with self-reported Caucasian donors. The study aimed to test whether cataloging public T cell receptors could reveal signatures of past pathogen exposure. Using immunosequencing, the study profiled T cell repertoires from 550 to 750 subjects and related those repertoires to cytomegalovirus serostatus. In addition to the first cohort of about 650 subjects, a separate validation cohort of 100 to 150 different subjects was used. To predict cytomegalovirus infection status, the study combined high-throughput TCR immunosequencing, statistical association of individual TCRs with disease status, and machine learning. A later analysis re-analyzed previously published TCR beta repertoires from hundreds of donors and added high-resolution HLA genotyping to study TCR occurrence patterns. The later analysis used no new phenotypic data to find candidate immune exposures, relying instead on TCR beta sequences and their occurrence across donors. An earlier analysis of approximately 640 of the donors applied high-throughput TCR beta sequencing to assess whether each TCR beta V gene segment acted as functional or pseudogenic. Alongside the repertoire data, information on donor age, sex, ethnicity and CMV serostatus was compiled. In a later genetic analysis, genome-wide SNP genotypes for about three fifths of the roughly 670 donors were used, and that subset was treated as a discovery cohort. Every discovery cohort repertoire had been produced on one sequencing platform. Class I and class II HLA loci were covered by the typing at four-digit resolution. The number of donors typed differed by locus, with about 629-630 for A, B, C, DRB1 and DQB1, 522 for DQA1, nearly 610 for DPA1, and around 430 for DPB1. Roughly five DR-DQ haplotypes were treated as single units for association and clustering because of strong linkage in the cohort. On average, over 200,000 unique TCR beta nucleotide sequences were sequenced per donor among 398 genotyped donors of the cohort, with roughly a sixth of those sequences being non-productive. Points the paper makes about the study in general: Most TCR sequences were observed very rarely across donors, whereas some public TCRs were present in many individuals. A total of 150 or so TCR beta chains were listed by the study as associated with cytomegalovirus. Compared with the roughly 670-donor mean, donors in an Asian-associated ancestry cluster had fewer N-insertions in productive TCRs, according to a later genetic analysis. The presence/absence analyses assumed that sequencing depth was roughly uniform across donors, and that assumption may not be true. A cluster of highly shared sequence variants was judged likely to be a technical artifact of the sequencing pipeline. According to a later analysis, parvovirus B19, influenza, CMV and Epstein-Barr virus appeared linked to several top co-occurrence clusters. When HLA alleles, especially DR and DQ, strongly co-occurred, TCR associations were difficult to assign to individual alleles. According to the authors, the approach could potentially be generalized to other disease states and immunological phenotypes. Because HLA typing was missing for some donors at each locus, association tests included only the typed subset. In both the original and validation cohorts, the classifier was reported to diagnose cytomegalovirus status with high specificity and sensitivity. Linkage disequilibrium might explain the correlated functional status among segregating V segments, but an unknown experimental factor could not be excluded. In a later analysis, over 15,000 TCR beta sequences were associated with specific HLA alleles at a false discovery rate of 0.05. Over 15 rarely observed V segments, including chromosome 9 orphons, were excluded from the earlier analysis of some 590 of the donors because counts were too low. In a later analysis, TCR association rates were found to vary across HLA loci, with the most associated TCRs seen for DRB1 alleles and the fewest for HLA-C alleles. The cohort was sequenced for TCR beta chains only, and without alpha or paired-chain data the features that could be detected were limited. Most CMV-associated TCR beta chains appeared to be HLA-restricted in a later analysis, and the HLA associations seemed to be driven largely by CMV exposure. CMV serostatus was the only immune exposure information available for the cohort. In a later genetic analysis, a missense DCLRE1C variant was associated with V-gene and J-gene trimming of TCR beta chains, and the association was replicated in an independent cohort. Because the 87-base-pair reads could not distinguish some IMGT-functional V segments, including TRBV6-2 and TRBV6-3, those segments were excluded. In vitro tests confirmed that a few of the cytomegalovirus-associated TCR beta chains recognize cytomegalovirus antigens. In an earlier analysis of about 540 of the donors, most TCR beta V segments were observed in productive rearrangements about 87% or about 30% of the time, broadly matching IMGT annotations. A further reported finding was that TCR beta sequences accurately predicted the HLA-A and HLA-B alleles for most subjects in the first cohort. A later analysis found that HLA-associated TCR beta chains were more clonally expanded and had lower generation probabilities than equally common non-associated chains.

Points on this clone: Its binding antigen is unknown. Base qualities are not at hand, and no much larger clone is one base apart.

The germline V gene (reference sequence) gives CDR1 as GTSNPN and CDR2 as SVGIG. The trim is 0 bases for V and 6 bases for J, with a gap of 11 bases between the germline ends. Taken from cysteine to phenylalanine, the CDR3 has 14 residues. The retained sequence is limited to the CDR3, 42 bases, with the frame set at the first base. In total, about 650 healthy bone marrow donors made up the cohort. At the time of sampling, all cohort members were nominally healthy, though unrecorded immune exposures were likely present. The donor tested CMV seronegative, placing the donor among the roughly 400 seronegative members of the cohort. Every donor gave a peripheral blood sample, and the peripheral blood mononuclear cells from that sample were used for TCR beta sequencing. The Qiagen DNeasy Blood Extraction Kit was used to extract genomic DNA from the blood cell samples. Library prep was done by the immunoSEQ multiplex PCR assay. The multiplex PCR relied on a mix of 60 forward primers for TCR Vbeta segments and 13 reverse primers for TCR Jbeta segments. The CDR3 region of rearranged TCR beta genes was amplified from genomic DNA with a multiplex PCR assay. Amplified TCR beta libraries were sequenced as 87-base-pair reads on the Illumina HiSeq System. Processing in the source paper ran as follows. A later analysis counted tens of millions of unique TCR beta chains across the 700 or so repertoires, and about 10 million of these chains were shared by at least two donors. Raw reads were error-corrected and collapsed into unique sequences with a nearest-neighbor algorithm that merged closely related sequences to remove PCR and sequencing errors. Alignment of CDR3 sequences to IMGT reference sequences was used to assign V, D and J gene segments. Each retained sequence needed at least a six-nucleotide match to both a V gene segment and a J gene segment. A rearrangement counted as productive if the CDR3 had no stop codons and remained in frame with V and J, and every other rearrangement counted as non-productive. Following IMGT convention, CDR3 was defined as the stretch from the second conserved V-encoded cysteine up to the conserved J-encoded phenylalanine. The earlier analysis of fewer than 750 of the donors excluded sequences that lacked an unambiguous match to a single V gene segment. In an earlier analysis of 587 of the donors, a V segment was called functional when productive rearrangements were above 56.7%, and segregating when the standard deviation between donors exceeded 5%. A statistical classification framework was developed to diagnose cytomegalovirus status using the catalog of TCR beta chain sequences. A later analysis assigned V and J genes by comparing TCR nucleotide sequences with IMGT/GENE-DB human TR gene sequences. In a later analysis, CDR3 sequences and most-parsimonious VDJ recombination scenarios were assigned using the TCRdist pipeline. In a later analysis, each TCR beta chain was defined by its CDR3 amino acid sequence together with its V-gene family, and reads lacking a unique V-gene family were excluded. As a way to deal with suspected cross-contamination and a sequencing artifact, a later analysis dropped over 550 nucleotide sequences that were highly shared and had low generation probability. For each public chain, a later analysis derived a clonal expansion index from normalized ranks of inferred template counts within each repertoire. A later analysis computed generation probabilities with a VDJ recombination model fitted to out-of-frame rearrangements, and checked the results against IGoR. In a later analysis, hypergeometric tests were used to score TCR-TCR, TCR-HLA and TCR-CMV co-occurrence, with a repertoire-size bias correction applied to TCR pairs. False discovery rates were estimated in a later analysis by permuting HLA or CMV assignments 20 times. In a later analysis, co-occurring TCRs were grouped using DBSCAN, and TCRdist sequence similarity was added for clustering within HLA-allele-positive subsets. For co-occurrence clustering, repertoires with fewer than 30,000 or more than 120,000 public chains were excluded, along with roughly 5 repertoires with anomalous nucleotide sharing. TCRdb holds this immuneACCESS table with in-frame rearrangements only. Some clones are missing; in checked studies, unresolved V genes explain under half, and the rest has no known cause. The DNA gave D and trimming, while V, J and clone size come from that table. The sample includes some 120,000 clones, with around 79% observed a single time. Together, the top ten hold approximately 1.5% of the sample.

This receptor was obtained from a woman between 18 and 29 years old in good health and CMV-seronegative. The sample comprised PBMCs. The V gene is TRBV30 and the J gene is TRBJ2-2, and TRBD1 may be the D gene, going by 6 matching bases. The CDR3: CAWSVRNRAGELFF. The DNA is as follows: TGTGCCTGGAGTGTAAGGAACAGGGCCGGGGAGCTGTTTTTT.